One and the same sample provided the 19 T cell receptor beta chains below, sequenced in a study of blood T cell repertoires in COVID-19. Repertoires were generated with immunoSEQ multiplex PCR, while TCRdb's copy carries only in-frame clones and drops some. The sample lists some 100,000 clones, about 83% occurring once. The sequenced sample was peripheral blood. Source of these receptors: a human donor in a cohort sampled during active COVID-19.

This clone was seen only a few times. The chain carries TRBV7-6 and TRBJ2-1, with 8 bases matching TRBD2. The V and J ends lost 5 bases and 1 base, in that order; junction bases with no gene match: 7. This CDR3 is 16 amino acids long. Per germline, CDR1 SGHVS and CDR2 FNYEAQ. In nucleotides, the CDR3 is TGTGCCAGCAGCCGGGATAGCGGGAAATCCTACAATGAGCAGTTCTTC. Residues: CASSRDSGKSYNEQFF.

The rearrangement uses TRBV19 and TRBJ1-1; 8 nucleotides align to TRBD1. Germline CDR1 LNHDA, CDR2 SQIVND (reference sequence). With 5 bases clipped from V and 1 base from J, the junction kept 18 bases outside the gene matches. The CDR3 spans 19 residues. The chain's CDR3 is CASSSSQTTGQGRNTEAFF. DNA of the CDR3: TGTGCCAGTAGTTCCTCCCAAACCACTGGACAGGGTAGGAACACTGAAGCTTTCTTT.

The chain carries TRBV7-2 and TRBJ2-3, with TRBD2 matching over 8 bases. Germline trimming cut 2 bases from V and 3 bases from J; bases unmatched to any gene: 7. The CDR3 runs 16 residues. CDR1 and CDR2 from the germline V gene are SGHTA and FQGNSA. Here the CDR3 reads CASSLIKGLVTDTQYF. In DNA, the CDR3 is TGTGCCAGCAGCTTAATTAAGGGACTAGTTACAGATACGCAGTATTTT.

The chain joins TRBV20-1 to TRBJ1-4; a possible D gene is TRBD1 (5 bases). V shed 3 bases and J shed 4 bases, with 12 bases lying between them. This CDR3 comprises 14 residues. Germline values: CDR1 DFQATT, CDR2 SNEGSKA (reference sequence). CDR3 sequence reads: CSASLGRGNEKLFF. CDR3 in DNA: TGCAGTGCTAGTTTGGGGCGAGGTAATGAAAAACTGTTTTTT.

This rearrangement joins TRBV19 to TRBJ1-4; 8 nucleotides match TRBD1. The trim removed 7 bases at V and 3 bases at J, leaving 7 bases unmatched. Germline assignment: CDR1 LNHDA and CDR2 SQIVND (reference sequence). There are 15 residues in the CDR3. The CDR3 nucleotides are TGTGCCAGTACCGCGACAGGGGCTCCTAATGAAAAACTGTTTTTT. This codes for CASTATGAPNEKLFF. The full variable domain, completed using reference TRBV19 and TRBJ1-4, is DGGITQSPKYLFRKEGQNVTLSCEQNLNHDAMYWYRQDPGQGLRLIYYSQIVNDFQKGDIAEGYSVSREKKESFPLTVTSAQKNPTAFYLCASTATGAPNEKLFFGSGTQLSVL.

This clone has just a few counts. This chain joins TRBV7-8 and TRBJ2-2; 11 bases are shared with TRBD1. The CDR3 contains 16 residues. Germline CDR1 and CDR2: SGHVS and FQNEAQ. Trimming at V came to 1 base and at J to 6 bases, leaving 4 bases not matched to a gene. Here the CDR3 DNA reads TGTGCCAGCAGCTTAGAGGGACAGGGGGTGGCCGGGGAGCTGTTTTTT. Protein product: CASSLEGQGVAGELFF.

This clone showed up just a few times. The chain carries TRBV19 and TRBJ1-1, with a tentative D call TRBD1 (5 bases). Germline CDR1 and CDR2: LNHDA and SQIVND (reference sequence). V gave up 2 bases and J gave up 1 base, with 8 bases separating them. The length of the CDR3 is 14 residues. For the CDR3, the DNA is TGTGCCAGTAGTATACGGGGGACGAACACTGAAGCTTTCTTT. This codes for CASSIRGTNTEAFF.

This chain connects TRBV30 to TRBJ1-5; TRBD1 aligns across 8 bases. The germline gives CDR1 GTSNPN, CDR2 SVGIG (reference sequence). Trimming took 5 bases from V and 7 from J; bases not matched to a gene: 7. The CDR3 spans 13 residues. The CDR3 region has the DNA TGTGCCTGGGCAGGGGGCGCGGGGCAGCCCCAGCATTTT. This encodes CAWAGGAGQPQHF.

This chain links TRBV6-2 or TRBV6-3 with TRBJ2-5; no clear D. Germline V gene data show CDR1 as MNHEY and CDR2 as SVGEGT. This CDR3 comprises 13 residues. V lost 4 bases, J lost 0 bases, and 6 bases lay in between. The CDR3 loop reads CASSFYYQETQYF. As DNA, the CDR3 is TGTGCCAGCAGTTTCTACTACCAAGAGACCCAGTACTTC.

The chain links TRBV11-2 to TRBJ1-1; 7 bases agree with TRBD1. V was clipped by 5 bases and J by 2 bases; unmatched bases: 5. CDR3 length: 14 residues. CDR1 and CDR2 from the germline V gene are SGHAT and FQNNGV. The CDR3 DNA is TGTGCCAGCAGCCCGGGACAGCTTAACACTGAAGCTTTCTTT. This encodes CASSPGQLNTEAFF.

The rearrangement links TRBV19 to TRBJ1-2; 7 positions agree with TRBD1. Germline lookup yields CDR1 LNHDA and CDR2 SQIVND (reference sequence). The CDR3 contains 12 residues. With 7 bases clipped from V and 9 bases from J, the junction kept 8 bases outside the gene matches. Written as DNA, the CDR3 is TGTGCCAGTAAGGGACAGTCTATGCGCTACACCTTC. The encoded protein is CASKGQSMRYTF. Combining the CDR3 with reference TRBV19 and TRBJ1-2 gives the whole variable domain DGGITQSPKYLFRKEGQNVTLSCEQNLNHDAMYWYRQDPGQGLRLIYYSQIVNDFQKGDIAEGYSVSREKKESFPLTVTSAQKNPTAFYLCASKGQSMRYTFGSGTRLTVV.

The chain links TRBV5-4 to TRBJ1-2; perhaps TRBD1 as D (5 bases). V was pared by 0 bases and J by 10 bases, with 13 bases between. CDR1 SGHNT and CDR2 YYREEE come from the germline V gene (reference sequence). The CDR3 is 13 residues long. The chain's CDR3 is CASSLGRGSIYTF. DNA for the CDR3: TGTGCCAGCAGCTTGGGACGGGGGAGCATCTACACCTTC.

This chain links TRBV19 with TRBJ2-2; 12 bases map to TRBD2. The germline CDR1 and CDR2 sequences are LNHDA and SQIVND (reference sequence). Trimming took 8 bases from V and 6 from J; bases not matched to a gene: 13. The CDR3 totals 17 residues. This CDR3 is CASQQAALAGGSGELFF. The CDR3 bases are TGTGCCAGTCAGCAGGCCGCCCTAGCGGGGGGGTCCGGGGAGCTGTTTTTT. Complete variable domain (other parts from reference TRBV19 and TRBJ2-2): DGGITQSPKYLFRKEGQNVTLSCEQNLNHDAMYWYRQDPGQGLRLIYYSQIVNDFQKGDIAEGYSVSREKKESFPLTVTSAQKNPTAFYLCASQQAALAGGSGELFFGEGSRLTVL.

The CDR3 sequence: CSASIGYEQYF. In DNA form, the CDR3 reads TGCAGTGCTAGTATCGGGTACGAGCAGTACTTC. The chain uses TRBV20-1 and TRBJ2-7; D gene ambiguous. Germline lookup yields CDR1 DFQATT and CDR2 SNEGSKA (reference sequence). The CDR3 runs 11 residues. Trimming cost V 3 bases and J 4 bases, with 7 bases left between them.

CDR3 nucleotides: TGTGCCACCAGTGATCCGAGCACAGATACGCAGTATTTT. It translates to CATSDPSTDTQYF. The rearrangement links TRBV24-1 to TRBJ2-3; unclear D gene. CDR1 and CDR2 (germline): KGHDR, SFDVKD. There are 13 residues in the CDR3. The V gene lost 3 bases and the J gene lost 0 bases, with 3 bases spanning the gap.

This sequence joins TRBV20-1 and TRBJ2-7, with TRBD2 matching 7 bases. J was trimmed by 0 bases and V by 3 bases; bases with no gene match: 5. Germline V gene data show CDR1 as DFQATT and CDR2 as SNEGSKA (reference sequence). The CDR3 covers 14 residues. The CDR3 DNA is TGCAGTGCTAGTGGGGGGGGAGACTCCTACGAGCAGTACTTC. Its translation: CSASGGGDSYEQYF.

The CDR3 DNA sequence: TGTGCCAGCAGCTTTATGAGTAGCTCTAATGAAAAACTGTTTTTT. Translation: CASSFMSSSNEKLFF. The chain joins TRBV7-2 to TRBJ1-4; D is unresolved. Trimming stripped 3 bases from V and 3 bases from J, with 11 bases between. CDR3 length: 15 amino acids. Germline CDR1 and CDR2: SGHTA and FQGNSA.

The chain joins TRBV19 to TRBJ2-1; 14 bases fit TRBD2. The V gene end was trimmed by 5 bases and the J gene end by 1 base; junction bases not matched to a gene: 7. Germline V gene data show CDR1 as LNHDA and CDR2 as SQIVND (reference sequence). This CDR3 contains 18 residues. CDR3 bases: TGTGCCAGTAGTTCCGGGACTAGCGGGAGCATATCCTACAATGAGCAGTTCTTC. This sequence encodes CASSSGTSGSISYNEQFF. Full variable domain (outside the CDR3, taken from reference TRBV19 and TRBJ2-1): DGGITQSPKYLFRKEGQNVTLSCEQNLNHDAMYWYRQDPGQGLRLIYYSQIVNDFQKGDIAEGYSVSREKKESFPLTVTSAQKNPTAFYLCASSSGTSGSISYNEQFFGPGTRLTVL.

CDR3: CASSLQTGVYGYTF. Here the CDR3 DNA reads TGCGCCAGCAGCCTTCAGACGGGGGTCTATGGCTACACCTTC. The J gene is TRBJ1-2, the V gene TRBV5-1, with D maybe TRBD1 (5 bases). Germline V gives CDR1 SGHRS, CDR2 YFSETQ. CDR3 length equals 14 residues. Deletions cut 4 bases from V and 4 bases from J, with 14 bases between.